This TCR delta chain was sequenced in a study of gamma-delta chains in newborns, infants, children. This clone is medium-sized by share. The V gene's germline CDR1 is GEAIGNYY and CDR2 EKD. The CDR3 sequence is 17 residues long. The junction had 9 bases not matched to a gene; V was cut back by 3 bases and J by 0 bases. TCRdb reran clone calling via CATT on the reads. This sample has 7,500 or so delta-chain clones, with about 11% found just once. This TCR was sampled from a child who was a newborn, infant or young child, either healthy, febrile or measles-vaccinated (not recorded which). Sequenced sample: blood. The chain carries TRDV2 and TRDJ1; 10 bases agree with TRDD3. CDR3 DNA sequence: TGTGCCTGTGACTCCCTACTGGGGGATGCGTACACCGATAAACTCATCTTT. It is translated as CACDSLLGDAYTDKLIF.